This T cell receptor beta chain was sequenced for a study of blood T cell repertoires in COVID-19. Study processing details: Amplification of reference gene primers provided the estimated nucleated cell counts. The protocol was immunoSEQ multiplex PCR, while the TCRdb copy is restricted to in-frame clones and leaves out a portion. Clone size and the V and J calls come from that table; the DNA yielded D and trimming. The sample includes 60,000 to 85,000 clones, 80% to 90% seen only once; the top ten take about 37%. The TCR originated in a man between 65 and 79 years old with acute or convalescent COVID-19. Sample: peripheral blood.

The CDR3 nucleotides are TGTGCCAGCAGCCAGATGAGGCAGGGGAGCTATGGCTACACCTTC. It is translated as CASSQMRQGSYGYTF. The V gene is TRBV14, the J gene TRBJ1-2, with D perhaps TRBD1 (6 bases). Trimming cost V 3 bases and J 4 bases, with 15 bases left between them. There are 15 residues in the CDR3. Germline V gene lookup returns CDR1 SGHDN and CDR2 FVKESK.